The 18 T cell receptor beta chains below all came from one sample that was sequenced in a study of identical twins. TCRdb reprocessed the 5' RACE reads via MiXCR and lists one record per CDR3 protein. The sample holds 1.5 million or so distinct CDR3 sequences, under 35% seen once. Material for sequencing was cord blood. Every receptor here comes from a newborn girl in good health.

A few counts support this clonotype. V and J are TRBV20-1 and TRBJ2-3; 7 bases agree with TRBD2. This CDR3 contains 14 residues. Germline CDR1 is DFQATT and CDR2 is SNEGSKA (reference sequence). V lost 2 bases to trimming and J lost 3 bases; unmatched junction nucleotides: 5. CDR3 protein: CSARIGRGTDTQYF. CDR3 coding DNA: TGCAGTGCTAGAATAGGGAGGGGTACAGATACGCAGTATTTT.

This chain joins TRBV20-1 and TRBJ1-5, with a tentative D call TRBD1 (6 bases). Trimming pared 1 base from V and 7 bases from J, leaving 14 bases between. The CDR3 extends over 14 amino acids. Germline V gene data show CDR1 as DFQATT and CDR2 as SNEGSKA (reference sequence). As DNA, the CDR3 is TGCAGTGCTAGAGTACAGGGCCTCGACCAGCCCCAGCATTTT. Translation: CSARVQGLDQPQHF.

V gene TRBV20-1 combines with J gene TRBJ1-5; D call uncertain. This CDR3 region has 13 residues. Germline CDR1 is DFQATT and CDR2 is SNEGSKA (reference sequence). V gave up 6 bases and J gave up 3 bases, with 12 bases separating them. CDR3 sequence reads: CSAPGSPNQPQHF. The DNA of the CDR3 is TGCAGTGCACCCGGTAGCCCCAATCAGCCCCAGCATTTT.

This clonotype was detected only a few times. The CDR3 is CASSSSLGVNVLETQYF. CDR3 coding DNA: TGCGCCAGCAGCTCTTCTCTCGGAGTTAACGTCCTCGAGACCCAGTACTTC. This sequence joins TRBV5-1 and TRBJ2-5; D ambiguous. This CDR3 region has 17 residues. Per the germline V gene, CDR1 is SGHRS and CDR2 is YFSETQ. V lost 3 bases and J 5 bases, leaving 23 bases between the germline ends.

This clonotype was recorded a few times. This chain joins TRBV29-1 and TRBJ2-6; 8 bases are shared with TRBD1. CDR1 is SQVTM, CDR2 ANQGSEA, per germline. V lost 5 bases, J lost 0 bases, and 9 bases stayed unmatched. The CDR3 length is 17 residues. CDR3 residues: CSVPSDRGASGANVLTF. CDR3 nucleotides: TGCAGCGTTCCTTCTGACAGGGGAGCCTCTGGGGCCAACGTCCTGACTTTC.

This clonotype has more than one count but fewer than ten. This sequence joins TRBV6-1 and TRBJ1-5; TRBD1 matches at 8 bases. The CDR3 runs to 18 residues. Trimming at V came to 4 bases and at J to 1 base, leaving 12 bases not matched to a gene. The germline V gene has CDR1 MNHNS and CDR2 SASEGT. CDR3 in DNA: TGTGCCAGCAGTGCGGGCAGGGGGCCCCCGCTCAGCAATCAGCCCCAGCATTTT. Its translation is CASSAGRGPPLSNQPQHF.

The V call is TRBV7-2, the J call TRBJ1-4; 7 positions agree with TRBD1. Germline-derived CDR1 and CDR2 are SGHTA and FQGNSA. The J segment lost 5 bases and the V segment lost 3 bases, leaving 9 bases of the junction unmatched. This CDR3 comprises 16 residues. This chain's CDR3 is CASSLPKGAGNEKLFF. The CDR3 nucleotides are TGTGCCAGCAGCTTGCCCAAGGGGGCCGGGAATGAAAAACTGTTTTTT.

Points on this clonotype: Germline is not matched at one junction end, which may reflect a read error. The rearrangement links TRBV4-2 to TRBJ2-5; TRBD2 aligns across 10 bases. Germline V gives CDR1 LGHNA, CDR2 YNFKEQ. The CDR3 is 20 amino acids. The CDR3 loop is CACSQEVGGFEREGRKTQYF. The CDR3 nucleotides are TGTGCCTGCAGCCAAGAGGTGGGGGGGTTCGAGCGGGAGGGCCGGAAGACCCAGTACTTC.

The CDR3 sequence: CASSWPLAGGDEQYF. The CDR3 DNA reads as TGCGCCAGCAGCTGGCCGCTAGCGGGAGGGGACGAGCAGTACTTC. The chain recombines TRBV5-1 with TRBJ2-7; TRBD2 matches 12 bases. The CDR3 totals 15 residues. The germline CDR1 and CDR2 sequences are SGHRS and YFSETQ. V lost 3 bases to trimming and J lost 5 bases; unmatched junction nucleotides: 6.

The V gene is TRBV4-1, the J gene TRBJ1-5, with a weak D call TRBD1 (6 bases). Germline CDR1 and CDR2: MGHRA and YSYEKL. Between the trimmed V and J ends, which lost 3 bases and 0 bases, there was a span of 24 bases. The CDR3 contains 20 residues. This chain's CDR3 is CASSHKIQGMRPYSNQPQHF. The CDR3 DNA reads TGCGCCAGCAGCCACAAAATCCAGGGGATGCGGCCTTATAGCAATCAGCCCCAGCATTTT.

This clonotype occurred a few times. The CDR3 protein is CASSLVGTGYYEQYF. The CDR3 DNA reads TGTGCCAGCAGTTTAGTCGGGACAGGGTACTACGAGCAGTACTTC. The chain links TRBV28 to TRBJ2-7; 9 bases align to TRBD1. Germline V gene lookup returns CDR1 MDHEN and CDR2 SYDVKM. V was clipped by 2 bases and J by 3 bases; unmatched bases: 5. CDR3 size: 15 residues.

This rearrangement joins TRBV10-1 to TRBJ2-7; D is perhaps TRBD1 (6 bases). V was cut by 3 bases and J by 0 bases, with 12 bases left in between. CDR3 length equals 15 residues. CDR1 is WNHNN and CDR2 is SYGVQD in the germline V gene (reference sequence). CDR3 in amino acids: CASSDGRRGSYEQYF. The CDR3 DNA sequence: TGCGCCAGCAGTGATGGGCGCAGGGGCTCCTACGAGCAGTACTTC.

This clonotype was found once. The chain recombines TRBV20-1 with TRBJ2-2; 11 bases match TRBD1. The germline CDR1 and CDR2 sequences are DFQATT and SNEGSKA (reference sequence). There are 17 residues in the CDR3. J lost 0 bases, V lost 0 bases, and 3 bases had no gene match. CDR3 sequence reads: CSARDLGQGANTGELFF. CDR3 coding DNA: TGCAGTGCTAGAGATCTGGGACAGGGGGCGAACACCGGGGAGCTGTTTTTT.

Notes on this clonotype: The junction departs from germline at one end; a sequencing error may be responsible. This chain links TRBV28 with TRBJ2-7, with TRBD2 matching over 12 bases. The CDR3 spans 15 residues. In germline, CDR1 is MDHEN, CDR2 SYDVKM. CDR3 coding DNA: TGTGTCAGCAGAAGAGCTAGCGGGAGGGCCTACGAGCAGTACTTC. The encoded protein is CVSRRASGRAYEQYF.

Many counts were recorded for this clonotype. The chain links TRBV5-1 to TRBJ2-7; the D is unclear. The CDR3 length is 14 residues. CDR1 is SGHRS and CDR2 is YFSETQ in the germline V gene. V lost 0 bases and J lost 1, with 8 bases in between. The CDR3 here is CASSLAAGSYEQYF. DNA of the CDR3: TGCGCCAGCAGCTTGGCGGCCGGGTCCTACGAGCAGTACTTC.

This clonotype was seen repeatedly, ten times or more. The gene calls are TRBV12-3 or TRBV12-4 and TRBJ2-5; 8 nucleotides line up with TRBD2. This CDR3 is 13 amino acids long. V lost 5 bases, J lost 5 bases, and 4 bases stayed unmatched. The CDR3 reads CASSQTSVETQYF. CDR3 coding DNA: TGTGCCAGCAGTCAGACTAGCGTTGAGACCCAGTACTTC.

The chain links TRBV7-2 to TRBJ1-5, with 7 bases matching TRBD1. There are 15 residues in the CDR3. V trimming: 5 bases; J trimming: 6 bases; junction bases outside the gene matches: 10. The germline CDR1 and CDR2 sequences are SGHTA and FQGNSA. The DNA for the CDR3 is TGTGCCAGCAGCACTAAGACAGGGCAGGGTCAGCCCCAGCATTTT. It codes for CASSTKTGQGQPQHF.

The chain recombines TRBV20-1 with TRBJ2-7; 8 nucleotides match TRBD1. This CDR3 contains 18 residues. With V trimmed by 0 bases and J by 3 bases, 16 bases remained unmatched. The germline V gene has CDR1 DFQATT and CDR2 SNEGSKA (reference sequence). The DNA for the CDR3 is TGCAGTGCTAGAGACCCTCTCCGACAGGGGCAATTCATCTACGAGCAGTACTTC. Encoded protein: CSARDPLRQGQFIYEQYF.